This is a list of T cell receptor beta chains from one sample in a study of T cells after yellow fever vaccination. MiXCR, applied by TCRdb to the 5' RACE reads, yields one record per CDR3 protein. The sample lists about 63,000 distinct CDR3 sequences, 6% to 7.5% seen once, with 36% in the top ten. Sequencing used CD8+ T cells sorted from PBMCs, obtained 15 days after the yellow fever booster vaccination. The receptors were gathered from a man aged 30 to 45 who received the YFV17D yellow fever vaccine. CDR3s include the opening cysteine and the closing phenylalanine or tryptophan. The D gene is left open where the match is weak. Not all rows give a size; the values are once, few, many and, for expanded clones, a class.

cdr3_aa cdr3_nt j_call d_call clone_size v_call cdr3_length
CSVDRGTHMNTEAFF TGCAGCGTTGACAGGGGAACCCATATGAACACTGAAGCTTTCTTT TRBJ1-1 - many TRBV29-1 15
CASSSGTGEETQYF TGTGCCAGCAGTTCCGGGACGGGAGAAGAGACCCAGTACTTC TRBJ2-5 - many TRBV7-2 14
CSARQEWGETQYF TGCAGTGCTAGACAGGAGTGGGGGGAGACCCAGTACTTC TRBJ2-5 - many TRBV20-1 13
CARVDSNYGYTF TGTGCCAGAGTGGACAGCAACTATGGCTACACCTTC TRBJ1-2 - many TRBV2 12
CASTTRTIQETQYF TGTGCCAGCACCACCCGGACTATCCAAGAGACCCAGTACTTC TRBJ2-5 - many TRBV6-2/TRBV6-3 14
CASTIGGYGTEAFF TGTGCCAGCACCATCGGGGGGTATGGCACTGAAGCTTTCTTT TRBJ1-1 - many TRBV7-9 14
CSARIQVEGEKLFF TGCAGTGCTAGAATACAGGTTGAAGGTGAAAAACTGTTTTTT TRBJ1-4 - many TRBV20-1 14
CASRSDGPYEQYF TGTGCCAGCAGATCAGACGGACCCTACGAGCAGTACTTC TRBJ2-7 - many TRBV6-6 13
CASLLLPGLAGGTDTQYF TGTGCCAGCTTACTCCTCCCGGGACTAGCGGGGGGGACAGATACGCAGTATTTT TRBJ2-3 TRBD2 many TRBV11-2 18
CASSRGQGYSEQYF TGTGCCAGCAGCCGAGGACAGGGGTATTCCGAGCAGTACTTC TRBJ2-7 TRBD1 many TRBV13 14
CASTPGGSGGRELFF TGTGCCAGCACCCCTGGAGGCAGCGGGGGGCGGGAGCTGTTTTTT TRBJ2-2 TRBD2 many TRBV7-8 15
CASSLLAGNTGELFF TGTGCCAGTAGTCTACTAGCGGGGAACACCGGGGAGCTGTTTTTT TRBJ2-2 TRBD2 many TRBV19 15
CAISGEELSYEQYF TGTGCCATCAGTGGAGAAGAACTATCCTACGAGCAGTACTTC TRBJ2-7 - many TRBV10-3 14
CASSPPGSTDTQYF TGTGCCAGCAGCCCCCCCGGGAGCACAGATACGCAGTATTTT TRBJ2-3 - many TRBV7-9 14
CASSFLGHDGYTF TGTGCCAGCAGTTTTCTAGGACACGACGGCTACACCTTC TRBJ1-2 - many TRBV27 13
CASSQDRRFISYNEQFF TGTGCCAGCAGCCAAGATCGCAGGTTTATCTCCTACAATGAGCAGTTCTTC TRBJ2-1 - - TRBV3-1 17
CSVEDEDYGYTF TGCAGCGTTGAAGATGAGGACTATGGCTACACCTTC TRBJ1-2 - many TRBV29-1 12
CASSPTRGLAGETAIFNEQFF TGCGCCAGCAGCCCTACGAGAGGACTAGCGGGAGAAACAGCGATATTCAATGAGCAGTTCTTC TRBJ2-1 TRBD2 many TRBV4-3 21
CASSYLAEQYF TGTGCCAGCAGTTATCTCGCGGAGCAGTACTTC TRBJ2-7 - few TRBV6-2/TRBV6-3 11
CASSHTSGRAQEQFF TGTGCCAGCAGTCATACTAGCGGGAGGGCCCAGGAGCAGTTCTTC TRBJ2-1 TRBD2 - TRBV6-1 15
CSVIFTVAYEQYF TGCAGCGTTATTTTTACAGTGGCCTACGAGCAGTACTTC TRBJ2-7 - many TRBV29-1 13
CASSLTEYNEKLFF TGTGCCAGCAGCCTGACAGAATATAATGAAAAACTGTTTTTT TRBJ1-4 - - TRBV6-1 14
CASSQDLLAGNNEQFF TGTGCCAGCAGCCAAGATTTGCTAGCGGGAAACAATGAGCAGTTCTTC TRBJ2-1 TRBD2 many TRBV14 16
CASSLDGAYEQYF TGCGCCAGCAGCTTGGACGGTGCCTACGAGCAGTACTTC TRBJ2-7 - many TRBV5-1 13
CASSPSGGVSDYEQYF TGTGCCAGCAGCCCTAGTGGGGGAGTTAGCGACTACGAGCAGTACTTC TRBJ2-7 - many TRBV9 16
CASSLAPSSFYDEQYF TGCGCCAGCAGCTTGGCTCCCTCTAGTTTCTACGACGAGCAGTACTTC TRBJ2-7 - many TRBV5-1 16
CASGFTGTKPGGNEQFF TGTGCTAGTGGTTTTACTGGCACGAAACCAGGGGGCAATGAGCAGTTCTTC TRBJ2-1 TRBD1 few TRBV12-5 17
CAWKGNPGYEQYF TGTGCCTGGAAAGGCAATCCAGGCTACGAGCAGTACTTC TRBJ2-7 - many TRBV30 13
CASSKTGEDEQYF TGTGCCAGCAGTAAGACAGGGGAAGACGAGCAGTACTTC TRBJ2-7 TRBD1 few TRBV28 13
CASSSPNFPANEKLFF TGTGCCAGCAGCTCTCCTAATTTTCCCGCTAATGAAAAACTGTTTTTT TRBJ1-4 - - TRBV7-9 16
CATSSGTSGLYEQYF TGTGCCACCAGCAGCGGGACTAGCGGCCTCTACGAGCAGTACTTC TRBJ2-7 TRBD2 many TRBV15 15
CASSQDWTVANTGELFF TGCGCCAGCAGCCAAGACTGGACAGTAGCGAACACCGGGGAGCTGTTTTTT TRBJ2-2 - many TRBV4-3 17
CASSLTGANVLTF TGTGCCAGCAGTTTAACTGGGGCCAACGTCCTGACTTTC TRBJ2-6 - many TRBV12-3/TRBV12-4 13
CSVEGGPEYQETQYF TGCAGCGTTGAAGGGGGGCCCGAGTACCAAGAGACCCAGTACTTC TRBJ2-5 - many TRBV29-1 15
CASSQGRDTEYF TGTGCCAGCAGCCAAGGAAGGGACACAGAGTACTTC TRBJ2-7 - many TRBV3-1 12
CASSGSSSYEQYF TGCGCCAGCAGCGGGAGTAGCTCCTACGAGCAGTACTTC TRBJ2-7 - many TRBV10-2 13
CASTSESPHEQYF TGCGCCAGCACTTCGGAGTCCCCCCACGAGCAGTACTTC TRBJ2-7 - many TRBV10-2 13
CASSYSGDEQFF TGTGCCAGCAGTTATAGCGGGGATGAGCAGTTCTTC TRBJ2-1 TRBD2 many TRBV6-5 12
CASSYRLSTEAFF TGTGCCAGCAGTTACAGACTGAGCACTGAAGCTTTCTTT TRBJ1-1 - many TRBV12-3/TRBV12-4 13
CASSFRDRDTDTQYF TGTGCCAGCAGTTTCCGGGACAGGGATACAGATACGCAGTATTTT TRBJ2-3 TRBD1 many TRBV12-3/TRBV12-4 15
CASSPTSGLVNEQFF TGTGCCAGCAGCCCGACTAGCGGGCTGGTCAATGAGCAGTTCTTC TRBJ2-1 TRBD2 many TRBV7-2 15
CATSDWLTGELFF TGTGCCACCAGTGATTGGCTCACCGGGGAGCTGTTTTTT TRBJ2-2 - - TRBV24-1 13
CASSPILAGPNEQFF TGTGCCAGCAGTCCCATACTAGCGGGACCCAATGAGCAGTTCTTC TRBJ2-1 TRBD2 many TRBV28 15
CASTTRSPSPLKNEQFF TGTGCCAGCACTACCAGGTCCCCCTCCCCCCTCAAGAATGAGCAGTTCTTC TRBJ2-1 - many TRBV2 17
CASSAGTGSTDTQYF TGTGCCAGCAGCGCCGGGACAGGGAGCACAGATACGCAGTATTTT TRBJ2-3 TRBD1 many TRBV12-3/TRBV12-4 15
CASSVEAPEFYGYTF TGTGCCAGCAGCGTAGAGGCCCCCGAATTCTATGGCTACACCTTC TRBJ1-2 - few TRBV9 15
CASSLLVADTSTDTQYF TGTGCCAGCAGTTTATTAGTAGCAGACACTAGCACAGATACGCAGTATTTT TRBJ2-3 - many TRBV28 17
CASSPLAGAGSEQFF TGTGCCAGCAGCCCGCTAGCGGGAGCCGGCAGTGAGCAGTTCTTC TRBJ2-1 TRBD2 many TRBV3-1 15
CSARDLDDSSYNEQFF TGCAGTGCTAGAGATCTGGATGATAGCTCCTACAATGAGCAGTTCTTC TRBJ2-1 - many TRBV20-1 16